Below, 22 T cell receptor beta chains from the same sample are listed, as sequenced in a study of beta chain features in type 1 diabetes. Since all of the isolated RNA was reverse transcribed, expressed TCRB transcripts were what got sequenced. The repertoire was sequenced with immunoSEQ multiplex PCR; TCRdb's copy has only in-frame clones and lacks some. Among hundreds of thousands of clones listed, over 12% were seen once. The antigens of these receptors remain unknown. Overall study findings and caveats: In all four CD4+ subsets, TCRB CDR3 length was significantly, moderately reduced in type 1 diabetes.

Sequencing was performed on naive CD4+ T cells from blood. The receptors derive from a young man with type 1 diabetes.

This clone was seen a handful of times. The J gene is TRBJ2-3, the V gene TRBV25-1, with D maybe TRBD2 (6 bases). Germline V gene sequence: CDR1 MGHDK, CDR2 SYGVNS. V lost 1 base to trimming and J lost 2 bases, with 16 bases between them. This CDR3 region has 17 residues. For the CDR3, the DNA is TGTGCCAGCAGTGAATTAGGTCGGGGGTCAAACACAGATACGCAGTATTTT. Its translation: CASSELGRGSNTDTQYF.

The chain employs TRBV25-1 and TRBJ1-2, with 7 bases matching TRBD1. The V segment lost 5 bases and the J segment 2 bases; nucleotides outside the gene matches: 5. The CDR3 has 14 amino acids. The germline V gene has CDR1 MGHDK and CDR2 SYGVNS. CDR3 nucleotide sequence: TGTGCCAGCAGTTACAGGGGAGAGAACTATGGCTACACCTTC. Its translation: CASSYRGENYGYTF.

As regards this clone: Within the sample, other DNA sequences also encode this same CDR3. The gene calls are TRBV7-2 and TRBJ2-5, with D maybe TRBD2 (5 bases). CDR3 length: 14 residues. V lost 1 base and J lost 1, with 7 bases in between. Germline-derived CDR1 and CDR2 are SGHTA and FQGNSA. Here the CDR3 reads CASSLGLAQETQYF. In DNA form, the CDR3 reads TGTGCCAGCAGCTTAGGGCTAGCCCAAGAGACCCAGTACTTC.

The chain employs TRBV4-2 and TRBJ1-5, with TRBD1 as a possible D gene (6 bases). Germline V gene lookup returns CDR1 LGHNA and CDR2 YNFKEQ. This CDR3 has 14 residues. V was pared by 2 bases and J by 5 bases, with 10 bases between. The DNA of the CDR3 is TGTGCCAGCAGCCAAAGGGAGGGGGATCAGCCCCAGCATTTT. Translated, it gives CASSQREGDQPQHF.

This chain joins TRBV7-2 and TRBJ2-1; a possible D gene is TRBD2 (6 bases). Trimming pared 4 bases from V and 7 bases from J, leaving 17 bases between. Germline CDR1 SGHTA, CDR2 FQGNSA. This CDR3 contains 15 residues. The CDR3 sequence: CASSSHAGRRNEQFF. The CDR3 DNA reads as TGTGCCAGCAGCTCGCACGCCGGGAGACGAAATGAGCAGTTCTTC.

The chain employs TRBV6-1 and TRBJ2-1, with 9 bases matching TRBD1. The CDR3 sequence is 14 residues long. Trimming removed 7 bases from V and 7 bases from J; junction bases left unmatched: 8. The germline V gene has CDR1 MNHNS and CDR2 SASEGT. The CDR3 spells CASNWDRESNEQFF. In DNA form, the CDR3 reads TGTGCCAGCAATTGGGACAGGGAATCGAATGAGCAGTTCTTC.

This clone was detected a few times. This chain connects TRBV9 to TRBJ2-5; 10 bases agree with TRBD1. The CDR3 sequence is 18 residues long. The germline V gene has CDR1 SGDLS and CDR2 YYNGEE. V lost 0 bases and J lost 4; bases outside the gene matches: 12. This chain's CDR3 is CASSVVDSGTGVRETQYF. The DNA of the CDR3 is TGTGCCAGCAGCGTAGTCGACTCCGGGACAGGGGTGCGAGAGACCCAGTACTTC.

This clone has a handful of counts. The gene calls are TRBV6-5 and TRBJ1-6, with D maybe TRBD1 (6 bases). Per the germline V gene, CDR1 is MNHEY and CDR2 is SVGAGI. The length of the CDR3 is 15 residues. The chain's CDR3 is CYARDMSSYNSPLHF. The CDR3 coding sequence is TGTTATGCCCGGGACATGAGCTCCTATAATTCACCCCTCCACTTT.

This chain links TRBV15 with TRBJ2-1, with D perhaps TRBD1 (6 bases). Germline V gene lookup returns CDR1 LNHNV and CDR2 YYDKDF (reference sequence). The CDR3 length is 15 residues. Trimming removed 2 bases from V and 4 bases from J, with 12 bases in between. This CDR3 reads CATSRTTGTYNEQFF. The CDR3 DNA follows: TGTGCCACCAGCAGAACGACGGGGACATACAATGAGCAGTTCTTC.

The gene calls are TRBV5-6 and TRBJ2-1; tentatively, D is TRBD2 (5 bases). Trimming pared 2 bases from V and 12 bases from J, leaving 12 bases between. Germline CDR1 is SGHDT and CDR2 is YYEEEE. This CDR3 comprises 12 residues. The CDR3 DNA is TGTGCCAGCAGCTTACAAGGCCGGGGGCAGTTCTTC. Translating it yields CASSLQGRGQFF.

This clone showed up just a few times. The sample has other DNA sequences that encode this CDR3 too. The chain uses TRBV18 and TRBJ1-5; the D is unclear. V was trimmed by 4 bases and J by 4 bases, leaving 8 bases between them. The CDR3 is made up of 13 amino acids. Germline values: CDR1 KGHSH, CDR2 LQKENI. Here the CDR3 reads CASSRGSNQPQHF. The DNA for the CDR3 is TGTGCCAGCTCACGCGGGTCGAATCAGCCCCAGCATTTT.

A few counts support this clone. The chain recombines TRBV29-1 with TRBJ1-1; D might be TRBD1 (5 bases). The CDR3 is made up of 11 amino acids. Germline V gene data show CDR1 as SQVTM and CDR2 as ANQGSEA. The DNA for the CDR3 is TGCACGGGGACTCTATCCACTGAAGCTTTCTTT. Amino acid sequence: CTGTLSTEAFF. The full variable domain, completed using reference TRBV29-1 and TRBJ1-1, is SAVISQKPSRDICQRGTSLTIQCQVDSQVTMMFWYRQQPGQSLTLIATANQGSEATYESGFVIDKFPISRPNLTFSTLTVSNMSPEDSSIYLCTGTLSTEAFFGQGTRLTVV.

Remarks on this clone: This CDR3 is also generated by other DNA sequences in the sample. The chain carries TRBV7-2 and TRBJ1-1; 7 bases align to TRBD1. After removal of 6 bases from V and 0 bases from J, the junction contained 4 bases not matched to a gene. Looked up from germline, CDR1 is SGHTA and CDR2 is FQGNSA. The CDR3 extends over 14 amino acids. The CDR3 nucleotides read TGTGCCAGCAGTTCCGGGACAGTGAACACTGAAGCTTTCTTT. Protein: CASSSGTVNTEAFF.

This sequence joins TRBV29-1 and TRBJ2-1, with a possible D match to TRBD1 (6 bases). The CDR3 totals 14 residues. V was shortened by 4 bases and J by 1 base, with 11 bases between the two germline ends. The germline V gene has CDR1 SQVTM and CDR2 ANQGSEA. In DNA, the CDR3 is TGCAGCGTTGTTGTCCAGGGGTCCTACAATGAGCAGTTCTTC. It translates to CSVVVQGSYNEQFF.

The V call is TRBV29-1, the J call TRBJ1-6; D remains unclear. CDR1 is SQVTM, CDR2 ANQGSEA, per germline. The CDR3 totals 13 residues. Trimming pared 3 bases from V and 10 bases from J, leaving 13 bases between. The CDR3 DNA reads as TGCAGCGTTGATTTTGGAGGTGGCTCACCCCTCCACTTT. As protein: CSVDFGGGSPLHF.

This clone was observed a handful of times. The J gene is TRBJ2-2, the V gene TRBV19; weak D call: TRBD1 (6 bases). V was trimmed by 8 bases and J by 2 bases, leaving 15 bases between them. Germline V gives CDR1 LNHDA, CDR2 SQIVND (reference sequence). The CDR3 sequence is 15 residues long. The CDR3 nucleotides read TGTGCCAGTGGCAACAGGGTTCCCAACACCGGGGAGCTGTTTTTT. Protein: CASGNRVPNTGELFF.

This chain connects TRBV4-3 to TRBJ2-1; TRBD2 might be the D (6 bases). CDR1 LGHNA and CDR2 YSLEER come from the germline V gene. CDR3 size: 14 residues. Trimming took off 4 bases at V and 6 bases at J, with 13 bases between the two ends. The CDR3 spells CASSPLSGVNEQFF. The CDR3 nucleotides are TGCGCCAGCAGCCCCCTTTCGGGGGTCAATGAGCAGTTCTTC.

This chain connects TRBV5-4 to TRBJ2-7; 12 positions agree with TRBD2. Per germline, CDR1 SGHNT and CDR2 YYREEE (reference sequence). With 4 bases clipped from V and 3 bases from J, the junction kept 5 bases outside the gene matches. The CDR3 consists of 15 residues. This chain's CDR3 is CASSPSGRALYEQYF. The DNA for the CDR3 is TGTGCCAGCAGCCCTAGCGGGAGGGCCCTCTACGAGCAGTACTTC. Drawing the rest from reference TRBV5-4 and TRBJ2-7, the complete variable domain is ETGVTQSPTHLIKTRGQQVTLRCSSQSGHNTVSWYQQALGQGPQFIFQYYREEENGRGNFPPRFSGLQFPNYSSELNVNALELDDSALYLCASSPSGRALYEQYFGPGTRLTVT.

The V call is TRBV9, the J call TRBJ2-1, with D maybe TRBD2 (6 bases). The CDR3 extends over 14 amino acids. Germline CDR1 reads SGDLS; CDR2 reads YYNGEE. The V end was cut by 2 bases, the J end by 5 bases, with 11 bases between. The CDR3 nucleotides are TGTGCCAGCAGCGTCGGGACTTCGAACAATGAGCAGTTCTTC. Amino acid sequence: CASSVGTSNNEQFF. Combining the CDR3 with reference TRBV9 and TRBJ2-1 gives the whole variable domain DSGVTQTPKHLITATGQRVTLRCSPRSGDLSVYWYQQSLDQGLQFLIQYYNGEERAKGNILERFSAQQFPDLHSELNLSSLELGDSALYFCASSVGTSNNEQFFGPGTRLTVL.

The sample holds a few counts of this clone. This chain links TRBV30 with TRBJ2-5; maybe TRBD2 (5 bases). This CDR3 is 11 amino acids long. Trimming removed 5 bases at V and 5 bases at J, with 9 bases between. Germline CDR1 GTSNPN, CDR2 SVGIG (reference sequence). The CDR3, as DNA: TGTGCCTGGGGACTTGGGGAGACCCAGTACTTC. It translates to CAWGLGETQYF.

There are a few counts of this clone. V is TRBV5-4 and J is TRBJ2-1; D gene unclear. CDR1 SGHNT and CDR2 YYREEE come from the germline V gene (reference sequence). CDR3 size: 15 residues. Trimming took off 0 bases at V and 4 bases at J, with 11 bases between the two ends. This CDR3 reads CASSLVGSGYNEQFF. CDR3 bases: TGTGCCAGCAGCTTGGTTGGCAGTGGATACAATGAGCAGTTCTTC.

The J gene is TRBJ2-2, the V gene TRBV5-1; D is undetermined. Between the trimmed V and J ends, which lost 2 bases and 1 base, there was a span of 6 bases. The CDR3 has 14 amino acids. CDR1 SGHRS and CDR2 YFSETQ come from the germline V gene. CDR3 amino acids: CASSLPVNTGELFF. The CDR3 DNA reads as TGCGCCAGCAGCTTACCCGTGAACACCGGGGAGCTGTTTTTT. Full variable domain (rest looked up from reference TRBV5-1 and TRBJ2-2): KAGVTQTPRYLIKTRGQQVTLSCSPISGHRSVSWYQQTPGQGLQFLFEYFSETQRNKGNFPGRFSGRQFSNSRSEMNVSTLELGDSALYLCASSLPVNTGELFFGEGSRLTVL.